This T cell receptor beta chain originates from a study of blood T cell repertoires in COVID-19. Clones were sequenced by immunoSEQ multiplex PCR, and TCRdb holds only the in-frame ones, with some missing. Among 190,000 or so clones listed, around four fifths were seen once. The CDR3 totals 16 residues. From germline, CDR1 is LNHDA and CDR2 SQIVND (reference sequence). J gave up 1 base and V 2 bases, and 6 bases lay outside the gene matches. Specimen: PBMCs or T cells enriched from blood (not recorded which). The clonotype comes from a middle-aged man who had recovered from COVID-19. The rearrangement uses TRBV19 and TRBJ1-1; 8 bases fit TRBD1. The CDR3 is CASSIQGAPTNTEAFF. The CDR3 nucleotides read TGTGCCAGTAGTATACAGGGGGCACCGACGAACACTGAAGCTTTCTTT.